This is a list of T cell receptor beta chains from one sample in a study of a mutant IDH1 vaccine in newly diagnosed glioma. Their antigen targets remain unknown. Profiling relied on immunoSEQ multiplex PCR, and the TCRdb table lists in-frame clones only, not all of them. The repertoire consists of about 62,000 clones, with 75% to 90% occurring once and the leading ten covering roughly 1.9%. This sample comprised PBMCs, obtained from a glioma patient whose treatment included an IDH1 peptide vaccine. Every receptor here comes from a man aged 35-49 years with glioma. The CDR3 runs from the conserved cysteine through the conserved F or W. The D gene is left open where the match is weak. Expanded clones get a size class; other rows say once, few or many, or leave the size out.

V gene	D gene	J gene	clone size	CDR3 DNA	CDR3 protein
TRBV6-5	TRBD1	TRBJ2-5	-	TGTGCCAGCAACCGGGACAGGGGGGGCCGGGAGACCCAGTACTTC	CASNRDRGGRETQYF
TRBV19	-	TRBJ1-6	once	TGTGCCAGTAGTATGACCATGGACTCGTATTCACCCCTCCACTTT	CASSMTMDSYSPLHF
TRBV9	TRBD2	TRBJ2-2	-	TGTGCCAGCAGCGTAGGGGAGGGGAACACCGGGGAGCTGTTTTTT	CASSVGEGNTGELFF
TRBV5-1	TRBD2	TRBJ2-1	once	TGCGCCAGCAGCTTGGTAAGAGGGACTAGCGGGAGACAATACAATGAGCAGTTCTTC	CASSLVRGTSGRQYNEQFF
TRBV19	TRBD1	TRBJ1-4	-	TGTGCCAGTAGAGACAGGGATTTGGATGAAAAACTGTTTTTT	CASRDRDLDEKLFF
TRBV18	-	TRBJ1-4	-	TGTGCCAGCTCACCACAGGGGGTGACGGAAAAACTGTTTTTT	CASSPQGVTEKLFF
TRBV5-1	TRBD2	TRBJ2-2	-	TGCGCCAGCAGCCCCGCGGGGGGCCGCACCGGGGAGCTGTTTTTT	CASSPAGGRTGELFF
TRBV7-2	TRBD2	TRBJ2-4	-	TGTGCCAGCAGCTTACGCGGCGGGGGGGCCTTAGCCAAAAACATTCAGTACTTC	CASSLRGGGALAKNIQYF
TRBV4-3	-	TRBJ2-7	-	TGCGCCAGCAGCCAAGAAATGGGACACTACGAGCAGTACTTC	CASSQEMGHYEQYF
TRBV7-8	-	TRBJ1-1	-	TGTGCCAGCAGCCCTAGAATCTTGGTGAACACTGAAGCTTTCTTT	CASSPRILVNTEAFF
TRBV5-1	-	TRBJ2-3	few	TGCGCCAGCAGCTTGTCCGGTATGGCTTCCTGGTCGTATGGAGATACGCAGTATTTT	CASSLSGMASWSYGDTQYF
TRBV2	TRBD2	TRBJ2-2	-	TGTGCCAGCAGTGTGGATGTGGCTAGCGGGAGGCCGAACACCGGGGAGCTGTTTTTT	CASSVDVASGRPNTGELFF